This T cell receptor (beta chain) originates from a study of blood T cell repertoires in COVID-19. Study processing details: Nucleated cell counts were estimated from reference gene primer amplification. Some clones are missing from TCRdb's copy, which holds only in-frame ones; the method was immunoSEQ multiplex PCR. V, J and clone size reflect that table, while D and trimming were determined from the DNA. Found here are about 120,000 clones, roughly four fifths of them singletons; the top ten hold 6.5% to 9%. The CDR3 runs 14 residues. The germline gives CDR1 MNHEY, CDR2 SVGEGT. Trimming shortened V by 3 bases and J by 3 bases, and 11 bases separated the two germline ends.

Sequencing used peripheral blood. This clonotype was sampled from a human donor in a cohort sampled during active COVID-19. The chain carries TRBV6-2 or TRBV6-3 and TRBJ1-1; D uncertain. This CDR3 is CASSYFWQDTEAFF. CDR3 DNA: TGTGCCAGCAGTTATTTTTGGCAAGACACTGAAGCTTTCTTT.